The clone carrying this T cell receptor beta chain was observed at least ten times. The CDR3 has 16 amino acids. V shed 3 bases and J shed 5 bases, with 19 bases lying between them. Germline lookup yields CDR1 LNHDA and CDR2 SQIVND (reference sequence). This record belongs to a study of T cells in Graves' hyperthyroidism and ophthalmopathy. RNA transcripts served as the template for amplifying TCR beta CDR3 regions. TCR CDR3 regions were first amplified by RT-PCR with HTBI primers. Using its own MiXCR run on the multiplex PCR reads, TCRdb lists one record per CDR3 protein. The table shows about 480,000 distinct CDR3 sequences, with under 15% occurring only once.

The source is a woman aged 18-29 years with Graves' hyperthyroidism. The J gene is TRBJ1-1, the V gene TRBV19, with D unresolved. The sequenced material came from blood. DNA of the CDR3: TGTGCCAGTAGTATCTTCGGACGGACGGGGAGAACTGAAGCTTTCTTT. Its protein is CASSIFGRTGRTEAFF.